These T cell receptor beta chains were read from a single sample in a study of T cell changes during pregnancy in multiple sclerosis. Method: immunoSEQ multiplex PCR; TCRdb's copy keeps in-frame clones and lacks some. The table has over 90,000 clones, roughly 92% seen once. Source: peripheral blood, taken after pregnancy. The receptors derive from a female donor with multiple sclerosis, enrolled in a pregnancy study. CDR3s include the opening cysteine and the closing phenylalanine or tryptophan. The D gene is left open where the match is weak. The size field is filled for only some rows; it gives once, few, many or a size class.

CASSLSPYQPQHF	TGTGCCAGCAGTTTATCTCCGTATCAGCCCCAGCATTTT	13	.	TRBJ1-5	TRBV28	.
CASSYYPPYGYTF	TGTGCCAGCAGTTACTATCCTCCGTATGGCTACACCTTC	13	.	TRBJ1-2	TRBV6-5	.
CASSSDRPSLYEQYF	TGCGCCAGCAGCTCCGACAGGCCCAGCCTCTACGAGCAGTACTTC	15	.	TRBJ2-7	TRBV5-1	.
CASSPEGQGVNNEQFF	TGCGCCAGCAGCCCCGAGGGACAGGGGGTTAACAATGAGCAGTTCTTC	16	TRBD1	TRBJ2-1	TRBV5-1	.
CASSRTGSYYEQYF	TGTGCCAGCAGCAGGACAGGTTCTTACTACGAGCAGTACTTC	14	TRBD1	TRBJ2-7	TRBV7-8	.
CASSSPRGKGYNEQFF	TGTGCCAGCAGCTCCCCCAGGGGGAAGGGTTACAATGAGCAGTTCTTC	16	TRBD1	TRBJ2-1	TRBV5-4	.
CASSQTNRDRTDTQYF	TGTGCCAGCAGTCAAACTAACAGGGACCGCACAGATACGCAGTATTTT	16	.	TRBJ2-3	TRBV28	.
CASSSGLAGLLGNEQFF	TGCGCCAGCAGCTCGGGACTAGCGGGCCTATTGGGAAATGAGCAGTTCTTC	17	TRBD2	TRBJ2-1	TRBV5-1	.
CASRSGASGRLETQYF	TGTGCCAGCAGGTCCGGGGCTAGCGGGAGACTAGAGACCCAGTACTTC	16	TRBD2	TRBJ2-5	TRBV28	.
CASSLTREETQYF	TGTGCCAGCAGCTTAACCAGGGAAGAGACCCAGTACTTC	13	.	TRBJ2-5	TRBV7-2	.
CASSQEGSTGGGETQYF	TGTGCCAGCAGCCAAGAGGGGTCGACGGGGGGGGGAGAGACCCAGTACTTC	17	TRBD2	TRBJ2-5	TRBV4-2	.
CASSLEWGQELFF	TGTGCCAGCAGTCTGGAATGGGGGCAGGAGCTGTTTTTT	13	.	TRBJ2-2	TRBV6-6	.
CASSFSIGGGGANVLTF	TGTGCCAGCAGCTTTAGTATAGGGGGCGGTGGGGCCAACGTCCTGACTTTC	17	TRBD1	TRBJ2-6	TRBV11-2	.
CASSLTSAAYNEQFF	TGTGCCAGCAGCCTGACTAGCGCAGCCTACAATGAGCAGTTCTTC	15	TRBD2	TRBJ2-1	TRBV7-2	once
CASSLGQNTEAFF	TGTGCCAGCAGCTTAGGGCAAAACACTGAAGCTTTCTTT	13	.	TRBJ1-1	TRBV7-8	once
CASSSQFWGLASYEQYF	TGTGCCAGCAGTTCCCAGTTTTGGGGACTAGCGTCCTACGAGCAGTACTTC	17	TRBD2	TRBJ2-7	TRBV28	once
CASSQVPRARISPLHF	TGTGCCAGCAGCCAAGTTCCCAGGGCGCGGATTTCACCCCTCCACTTT	16	.	TRBJ1-6	TRBV4-2	.
CASRKTGVNTEAFF	TGTGCCAGCAGGAAGACAGGAGTAAACACTGAAGCTTTCTTT	14	.	TRBJ1-1	TRBV6-1	.
CASSLPGIEQYF	TGTGCCAGCAGCTTGCCGGGGATCGAGCAGTACTTC	12	.	TRBJ2-7	TRBV5-5	.
CASSEDRNYGYTF	TGTGCCAGCAGTGAGGACAGGAACTATGGCTACACCTTC	13	TRBD1	TRBJ1-2	TRBV2	few
CASSLRWTLNQKTYEQYF	TGCGCCAGCAGCTTGCGTTGGACTCTCAATCAAAAGACCTACGAGCAGTACTTC	18	.	TRBJ2-7	TRBV5-1	.
CASSATGGSALNSPLHF	TGTGCCAGCAGCGCTACAGGGGGCTCCGCACTTAATTCACCCCTCCACTTT	17	TRBD1	TRBJ1-6	TRBV9	.
CASSPQGVSTGELFF	TGCGCCAGCAGCCCACAGGGAGTCAGCACCGGGGAGCTGTTTTTT	15	.	TRBJ2-2	TRBV5-1	.
CASSQDTPGAGELFF	TGCGCCAGCAGCCAAGATACGCCCGGGGCCGGGGAGCTGTTTTTT	15	.	TRBJ2-2	TRBV4-3	.
CASSEGAGRDEQFF	TGCGCCAGCAGTGAGGGGGCAGGTAGGGATGAGCAGTTCTTC	14	.	TRBJ2-1	TRBV10-1	.
CASSPNRARTDTQYF	TGTGCCAGCAGTCCGAACAGGGCTCGGACAGATACGCAGTATTTT	15	.	TRBJ2-3	TRBV28	.
CASSLDIQPQHF	TGTGCCAGCAGCCTCGACATCCAGCCCCAGCATTTT	12	.	TRBJ1-5	TRBV7-9	.
CASSPLGGDRGELFF	TGTGCCAGCTCACCCCTCGGGGGTGACCGAGGGGAGCTGTTTTTT	15	.	TRBJ2-2	TRBV18	.
CASRKGQLVEQFF	TGTGCCAGCAGAAAGGGACAGTTGGTTGAGCAGTTCTTC	13	TRBD1	TRBJ2-1	TRBV6-5	.
CASSPQGLAGAPGTDTQYF	TGTGCCAGCAGCCCACAGGGACTAGCGGGGGCCCCCGGCACAGATACGCAGTATTTT	19	TRBD2	TRBJ2-3	TRBV9	once
CASSLTSGDNEQFF	TGTGCCAGCAGCTTAACTAGCGGGGACAATGAGCAGTTCTTC	14	TRBD2	TRBJ2-1	TRBV13	.
CASRLDLSGPSSYNEQFF	TGCGCCAGCAGACTGGACTTGAGCGGGCCGAGCTCCTACAATGAGCAGTTCTTC	18	.	TRBJ2-1	TRBV5-1	.
CASSPAGGRNNEQYF	TGTGCCAGCAGCCCCGCCGGGGGGAGGAATAACGAGCAGTACTTC	15	TRBD2	TRBJ2-7	TRBV28	.
CASSLEGLAGEDGDTQYF	TGTGCCAGCAGCTTGGAGGGACTAGCGGGGGAGGATGGGGATACGCAGTATTTT	18	TRBD2	TRBJ2-3	TRBV5-4	.
CASSIPPGTDSGNTIYF	TGTGCCAGCAGTATCCCCCCCGGGACAGACTCTGGAAACACCATATATTTT	17	TRBD1	TRBJ1-3	TRBV28	.
CASQSLAGGPSYEQYF	TGCGCCAGCCAGTCACTAGCGGGAGGGCCAAGCTACGAGCAGTACTTC	16	TRBD2	TRBJ2-7	TRBV23-1	.
CASSLLDRVNYGYTF	TGTGCCAGCAGTTTACTCGACAGGGTTAACTATGGCTACACCTTC	15	TRBD1	TRBJ1-2	TRBV28	.
CASSPTRSPPLHF	TGTGCCAGCAGCCCTACCCGGTCACCCCCCCTCCACTTT	13	.	TRBJ1-6	TRBV7-2	.
CASSSGLAGGVETQYF	TGTGCCAGCAGCTCCGGACTAGCGGGAGGGGTGGAGACCCAGTACTTC	16	TRBD2	TRBJ2-5	TRBV7-3	.
CASSQGLLYGYTF	TGTGCCAGCAGTCAGGGACTTCTCTATGGCTACACCTTC	13	.	TRBJ1-2	TRBV2	.
CASSTTQVPPLHF	TGTGCCAGCAGCACAACACAGGTCCCACCCCTCCACTTT	13	.	TRBJ1-6	TRBV7-9	few
CASSLTGPLSDGYTF	TGTGCCAGCAGTCTGACAGGGCCCCTCAGCGATGGCTACACCTTC	15	TRBD1	TRBJ1-2	TRBV27	.
CASREAGAIGELFF	TGTGCCAGCCGCGAAGCGGGAGCGATCGGGGAGCTGTTTTTT	14	TRBD2	TRBJ2-2	TRBV6-1	.
CASSLGLAVNEQFF	TGTGCCAGCAGCTTAGGACTAGCGGTCAATGAGCAGTTCTTC	14	TRBD2	TRBJ2-1	TRBV7-2	.
CASSPLYGKMVYEQYF	TGTGCCAGCTCACCGCTCTACGGGAAAATGGTCTACGAGCAGTACTTC	16	.	TRBJ2-7	TRBV18	.